This TCR beta chain was documented in a study of patients and donors after allogeneic stem cell transplantation. The V gene end was trimmed by 5 bases and the J gene end by 14 bases; junction bases not matched to a gene: 6. Germline V gene data show CDR1 as MNHNY and CDR2 as SVGAGI (reference sequence). The CDR3 consists of 12 residues. TCRdb passed the RT-PCR reads through MiXCR, listing each CDR3 protein once. The sample lists around 170,000 distinct CDR3 sequences; about 24% were seen once. What was sequenced was blood, either unsorted or a sorted T cell fraction (not recorded which). The genes are TRBV6-6 and TRBJ1-6, with 7 nucleotides matching TRBD1. This sequence was found in a human donor who was either an allogeneic HSCT recipient or a stem cell or donor lymphocyte infusion donor (not recorded which). It is not recorded whose cells these are; they may come from a transplant donor. This CDR3 reads CASSDREDALHF. DNA for the CDR3: TGTGCCAGCAGTGACAGGGAGGACGCCCTCCACTTT.